This T cell receptor beta chain is drawn from a study of a mutant IDH1 vaccine in newly diagnosed glioma. The overall study: Treated patients showed a male proportion of about 62%, a female proportion of approximately 40%, and a mean age of around 40 years. The earlier regimen, radiotherapy, temozolomide, or both, was most often both.

Time point noted: week 35, safety follow-up. Doses consisted of 300 ug of mutant IDH1 20-mer peptide each, paired with topical imiquimod. Donors' newly diagnosed IDH1-mutant WHO grade 3 or 4 astrocytomas lacked nuclear ATRX. Data came from immunoSEQ multiplex PCR; TCRdb stores just in-frame clones and leaves some out. The sample lists tens of thousands of clones, roughly 91% seen once, with around 5.7% in the top ten. On this clone itself: Its antigen is still unknown.

The junction had 4 bases not matched to a gene; V was cut back by 6 bases and J by 2 bases. CDR3 size: 14 residues. Germline V CDR1 and CDR2: SNHLY, FYNNEI. The rearrangement links TRBV2 to TRBJ1-5, with TRBD1 identical over 7 bases. The source is a woman in her 40s with glioma. The sample here was PBMCs, taken from a glioma patient whose treatment included an IDH1 peptide vaccine. The CDR3 sequence: CASRTGTGNQPQHF. In DNA form, the CDR3 reads TGTGCCAGCAGGACAGGGACGGGCAATCAGCCCCAGCATTTT.